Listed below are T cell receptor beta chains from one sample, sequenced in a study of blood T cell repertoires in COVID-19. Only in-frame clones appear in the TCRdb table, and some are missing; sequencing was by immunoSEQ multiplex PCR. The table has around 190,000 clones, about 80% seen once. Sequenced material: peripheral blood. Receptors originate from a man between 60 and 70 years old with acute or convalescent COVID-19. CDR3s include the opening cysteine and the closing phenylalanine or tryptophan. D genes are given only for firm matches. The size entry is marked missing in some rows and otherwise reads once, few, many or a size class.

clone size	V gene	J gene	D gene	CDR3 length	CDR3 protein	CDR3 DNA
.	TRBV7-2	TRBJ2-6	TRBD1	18	CASSLEGTGLSGANVLTF	TGTGCCAGCAGCTTAGAAGGGACAGGCCTCTCTGGGGCCAACGTCCTGACTTTC
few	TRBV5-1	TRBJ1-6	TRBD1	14	CASSPGQGSSPLHF	TGCGCCAGCAGCCCCGGACAGGGAAGCTCACCCCTCCACTTT
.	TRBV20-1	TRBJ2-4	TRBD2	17	CSASDPSGRVAKNIQYF	TGCAGTGCTAGTGATCCTAGCGGGAGGGTAGCCAAAAACATTCAGTACTTC
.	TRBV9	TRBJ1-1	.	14	CASSVAGMNTEAFF	TGTGCCAGCAGCGTAGCGGGAATGAACACTGAAGCTTTCTTT
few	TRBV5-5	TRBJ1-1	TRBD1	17	CASSSYGTGRRSTEAFF	TGTGCCAGCAGCTCCTATGGGACAGGGAGGAGGAGCACTGAAGCTTTCTTT
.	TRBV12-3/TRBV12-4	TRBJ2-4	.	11	CASSFRDIQYF	TGTGCCAGCAGTTTCCGTGACATTCAGTACTTC
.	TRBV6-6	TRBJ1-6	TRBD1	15	CASSDPGQAHSPLHF	TGTGCCAGCAGTGACCCGGGACAGGCCCATTCACCCCTCCACTTT
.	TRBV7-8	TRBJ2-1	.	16	CASSLGLGGLYNEQFF	TGTGCCAGCAGCTTAGGCTTGGGGGGGCTCTACAATGAGCAGTTCTTC
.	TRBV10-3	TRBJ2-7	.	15	CAISEPGSGSYEQYF	TGTGCCATCAGTGAGCCGGGTAGCGGCTCCTACGAGCAGTACTTC
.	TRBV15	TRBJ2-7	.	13	CATSSIQGYEQYF	TGTGCCACCAGCAGCATACAGGGCTACGAGCAGTACTTC
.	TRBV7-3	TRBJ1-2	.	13	CASSSQENYGYTF	TGTGCCAGCAGCTCCCAGGAAAACTATGGCTACACCTTC
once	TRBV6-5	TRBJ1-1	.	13	CASSTPTGTEAFF	TGTGCCAGCAGTACCCCGACAGGCACTGAAGCTTTCTTT
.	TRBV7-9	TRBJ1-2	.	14	CASSLSGVGYGYTF	TGTGCCAGCAGCTTATCGGGTGTCGGGTATGGCTACACCTTC
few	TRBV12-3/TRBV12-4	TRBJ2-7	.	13	CARTTSEDYEQYF	TGTGCCAGAACGACCTCTGAGGACTACGAGCAGTACTTC
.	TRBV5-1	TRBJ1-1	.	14	CASSLGPGNTEAFF	TGCGCCAGCAGCTTGGGCCCCGGGAACACTGAAGCTTTCTTT
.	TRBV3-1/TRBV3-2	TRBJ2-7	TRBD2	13	CASSQSGAGEQYF	TGTGCCAGCAGCCAGAGCGGGGCGGGGGAGCAGTACTTC
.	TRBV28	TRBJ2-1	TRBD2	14	CASSLAGGPDEQFF	TGTGCCAGCAGTCTAGCGGGAGGGCCGGATGAGCAGTTCTTC
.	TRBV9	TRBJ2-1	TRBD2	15	CASSPPPGGYNEQFF	TGTGCCAGCAGCCCGCCCCCGGGGGGCTACAATGAGCAGTTCTTC
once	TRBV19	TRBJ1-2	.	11	CASSLRGGYTF	TGTGCCAGTAGCCTGCGGGGGGGCTACACCTTC
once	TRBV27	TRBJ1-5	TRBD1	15	CASKRTGGFNQPQHF	TGTGCCAGCAAACGGACAGGGGGCTTCAATCAGCCCCAGCATTTT
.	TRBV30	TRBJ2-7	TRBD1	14	CAWSITGGSYEQYF	TGTGCCTGGAGTATTACAGGGGGTTCCTACGAGCAGTACTTC
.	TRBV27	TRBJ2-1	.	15	CASSYDRGSYNEQFF	TGTGCCAGCAGTTACGACCGAGGCTCCTACAATGAGCAGTTCTTC
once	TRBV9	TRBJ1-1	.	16	CASSPLTGIRNTEAFF	TGTGCCAGCAGCCCACTTACAGGGATAAGGAACACTGAAGCTTTCTTT
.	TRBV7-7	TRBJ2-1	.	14	CASSLEARGHEQFF	TGTGCCAGCAGCCTAGAGGCCAGGGGACATGAGCAGTTCTTC
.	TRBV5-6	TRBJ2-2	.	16	CASTYRGGSNTGELFF	TGTGCCAGCACCTACAGAGGAGGGTCGAACACCGGGGAGCTGTTTTTT
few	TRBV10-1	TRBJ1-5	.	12	CASSVSNQPQHF	TGCGCCAGCAGTGTATCGAATCAGCCCCAGCATTTT
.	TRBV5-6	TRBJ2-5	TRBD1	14	CASSWMTGGLTQYF	TGTGCCAGCAGCTGGATGACAGGGGGTTTGACCCAGTACTTC
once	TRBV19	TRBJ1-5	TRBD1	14	CASKPGGSNQPQHF	TGTGCCAGTAAACCAGGGGGAAGCAATCAGCCCCAGCATTTT
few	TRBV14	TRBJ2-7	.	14	CASSPDRSTYEQYF	TGTGCCAGCAGCCCCGACAGGTCCACCTACGAGCAGTACTTC
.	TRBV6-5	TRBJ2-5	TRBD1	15	CASSPYRDSQETQYF	TGTGCCAGCAGTCCTTACCGGGACAGCCAAGAGACCCAGTACTTC
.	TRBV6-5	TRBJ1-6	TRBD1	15	CASSYPSTGGPPLHF	TGTGCCAGCAGTTACCCCTCGACAGGGGGGCCACCCCTCCACTTT
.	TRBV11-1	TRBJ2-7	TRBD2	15	CASSPRLASSYEQYF	TGTGCCAGCAGCCCTAGACTAGCCTCTTCCTACGAGCAGTACTTC
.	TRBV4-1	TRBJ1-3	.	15	CASSPTLSSGNTIYF	TGCGCCAGCAGCCCTACCCTGTCTTCTGGAAACACCATATATTTT
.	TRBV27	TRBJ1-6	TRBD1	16	CASSSQGAGIRSPLHF	TGTGCCAGCAGTTCACAGGGGGCTGGAATTCGTTCACCCCTCCACTTT
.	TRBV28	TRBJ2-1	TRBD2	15	CASSLTSGNGNEQFF	TGTGCCAGCAGTCTTACTAGCGGGAATGGCAATGAGCAGTTCTTC
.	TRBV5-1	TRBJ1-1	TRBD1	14	CASSWGTGNTEAFF	TGCGCCAGCAGCTGGGGGACAGGAAACACTGAAGCTTTCTTT
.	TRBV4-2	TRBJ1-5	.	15	CASSQEGVGVQPQHF	TGTGCCAGCAGCCAAGAAGGAGTAGGGGTTCAGCCCCAGCATTTT
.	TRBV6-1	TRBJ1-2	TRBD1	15	CASSENIGQGYGYTF	TGTGCCAGCAGTGAAAATATAGGACAGGGCTATGGCTACACCTTC
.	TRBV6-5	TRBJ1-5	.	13	CASSSQGGQAQHF	TGTGCCAGCAGTTCACAGGGAGGGCAGGCCCAGCATTTT
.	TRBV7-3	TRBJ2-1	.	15	CASSLRLTNYNEQFF	TGTGCCAGCAGCTTAAGGTTGACTAACTACAATGAGCAGTTCTTC
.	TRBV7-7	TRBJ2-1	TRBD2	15	CASSLYLAGEREQFF	TGTGCCAGCAGCTTATATCTAGCGGGAGAAAGAGAGCAGTTCTTC
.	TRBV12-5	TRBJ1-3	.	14	CASGLALNGNTIYF	TGTGCTAGTGGTTTGGCGCTAAACGGAAACACCATATATTTT
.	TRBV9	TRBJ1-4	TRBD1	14	CASTPGQAIEKLFF	TGTGCCAGCACCCCGGGACAGGCGATTGAAAAACTGTTTTTT
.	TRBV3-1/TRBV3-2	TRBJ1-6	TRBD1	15	CASSRRQGDNSPLHF	TGTGCCAGCAGCCGTCGACAGGGTGATAATTCACCCCTCCACTTT
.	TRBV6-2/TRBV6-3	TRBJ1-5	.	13	CASSQGDNAPQHF	TGTGCCAGCAGCCAAGGGGATAACGCGCCCCAGCATTTT
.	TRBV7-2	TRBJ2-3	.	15	CASSSRDPSTDTQYF	TGTGCCAGCAGCTCCCGGGATCCTAGCACAGATACGCAGTATTTT
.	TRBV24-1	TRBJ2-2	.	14	CATSGLGATGELFF	TGTGCCACCAGTGGGTTGGGGGCCACCGGGGAGCTGTTTTTT
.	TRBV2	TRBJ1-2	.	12	CASRQVVYGYTF	TGTGCCAGCAGACAGGTGGTCTATGGCTACACCTTC
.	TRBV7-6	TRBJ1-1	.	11	CASSLGVEAFF	TGTGCCAGCAGCTTAGGAGTTGAAGCTTTCTTT
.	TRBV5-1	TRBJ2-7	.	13	CASSLTGSNEQYF	TGCGCCAGCAGCTTGACAGGGTCCAACGAGCAGTACTTC
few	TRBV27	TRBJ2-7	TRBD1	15	CASSFAGQGTYEQYF	TGTGCCAGCAGTTTCGCGGGACAGGGGACCTACGAGCAGTACTTC
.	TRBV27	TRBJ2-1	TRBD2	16	CASSLEGLAVVNEQFF	TGTGCCAGCAGTTTAGAGGGACTAGCGGTCGTCAATGAGCAGTTCTTC
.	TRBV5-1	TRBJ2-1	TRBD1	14	CASSPGQGYNEQFF	TGCGCCAGCAGCCCGGGACAGGGATACAATGAGCAGTTCTTC
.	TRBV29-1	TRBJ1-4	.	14	CSVQGQAKNEKLFF	TGCAGCGTCCAAGGCCAAGCGAAGAATGAAAAACTGTTTTTT
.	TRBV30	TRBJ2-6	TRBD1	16	CAWGRQGFSGANVLTF	TGTGCCTGGGGGAGACAGGGCTTCTCTGGGGCCAACGTCCTGACTTTC